The 5 T cell receptor beta chains presented below share a single source sample, sequenced in a study of control samples from healthy donors and cancer patients. TCRdb's copy holds only in-frame clones and misses some; the assay was immunoSEQ multiplex PCR. The repertoire holds 150,000 to 200,000 clones, around 90% seen once, with about 1.4% in the top ten. Sequenced sample: blood. All receptors derive from a man aged 30 to 39 in good health.

J is TRBJ2-1 and V is TRBV7-2, with 13 bases fitting TRBD2. V was clipped by 5 bases and J by 8 bases; unmatched bases: 6. CDR1 and CDR2 from the germline V gene are SGHTA and FQGNSA. This CDR3 region has 15 residues. As DNA, the CDR3 is TGTGCCAGCAGCCCGACTAGCGGGGGGCGGTATGAGCAGTTCTTC. Translated: CASSPTSGGRYEQFF.

The V call is TRBV6-6, the J call TRBJ1-3; 7 nucleotides agree with TRBD1. V trimming: 5 bases; J trimming: 2 bases; junction bases outside the gene matches: 12. Per germline, CDR1 MNHNY and CDR2 SVGAGI (reference sequence). The CDR3 is 17 amino acids. CDR3 protein: CASSPTQGRSPGNTIYF. The CDR3 region has the DNA TGTGCCAGCAGTCCAACACAGGGGAGGAGTCCTGGAAACACCATATATTTT.

The chain couples TRBV10-3 to TRBJ1-4; possible D gene TRBD1, 6 bases. The CDR3 has 18 residues. V was clipped by 3 bases and J by 6 bases, with 23 bases between them. Germline V gives CDR1 ENHRY, CDR2 SYGVKD. CDR3 region: CAISDDPGVGDSDEKLFF. CDR3 sequence (DNA): TGTGCCATCAGTGACGACCCAGGGGTAGGAGATTCGGATGAAAAACTGTTTTTT.

This clone was seen just once. The rearrangement links TRBV30 to TRBJ2-3; maybe TRBD2 (5 bases). V shed 3 bases and J shed 2 bases, with 9 bases lying between them. This CDR3 is built from 13 residues. Per germline, CDR1 GTSNPN and CDR2 SVGIG (reference sequence). The CDR3 sequence: CAWRAEPTDTQYF. The CDR3 bases are TGTGCCTGGAGAGCGGAGCCCACAGATACGCAGTATTTT.

The chain employs TRBV3-1 (or the pseudogene TRBV3-2) and TRBJ1-5, with no clear D. The CDR3 has 14 residues. V lost 4 bases, J lost 7 bases, and 14 bases lay in between. The V gene's germline CDR1 is LGHDT and CDR2 YNNKEL (reference sequence). The CDR3: CASSRVSPVQPQHF. The CDR3 region has the DNA TGTGCCAGCAGCCGGGTAAGCCCCGTCCAGCCCCAGCATTTT.